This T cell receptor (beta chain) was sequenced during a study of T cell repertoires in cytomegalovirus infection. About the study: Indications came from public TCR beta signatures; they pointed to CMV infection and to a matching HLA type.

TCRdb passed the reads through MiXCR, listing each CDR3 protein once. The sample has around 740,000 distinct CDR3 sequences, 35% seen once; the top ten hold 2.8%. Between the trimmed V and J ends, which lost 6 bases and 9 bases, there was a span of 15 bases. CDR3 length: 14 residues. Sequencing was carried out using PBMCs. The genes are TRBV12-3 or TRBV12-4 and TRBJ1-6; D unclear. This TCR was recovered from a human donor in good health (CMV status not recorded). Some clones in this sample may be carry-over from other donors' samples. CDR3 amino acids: CASSLSLLGSPLHF. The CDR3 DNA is TGTGCCAGCAGCCTATCACTTTTAGGTTCACCCCTCCACTTT.